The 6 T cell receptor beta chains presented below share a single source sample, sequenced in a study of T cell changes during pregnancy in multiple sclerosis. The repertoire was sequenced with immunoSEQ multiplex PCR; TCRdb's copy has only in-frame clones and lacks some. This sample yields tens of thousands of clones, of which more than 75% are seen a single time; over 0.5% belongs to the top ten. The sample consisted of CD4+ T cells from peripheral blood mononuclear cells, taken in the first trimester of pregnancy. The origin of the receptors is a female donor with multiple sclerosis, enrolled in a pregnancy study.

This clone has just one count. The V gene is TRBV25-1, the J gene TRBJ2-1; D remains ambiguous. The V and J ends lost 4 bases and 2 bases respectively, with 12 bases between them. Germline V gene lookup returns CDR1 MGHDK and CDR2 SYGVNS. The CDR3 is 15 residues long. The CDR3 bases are TGTGCCAGCAGTGGAACTTTATACGCCTACAATGAGCAGTTCTTC. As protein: CASSGTLYAYNEQFF.

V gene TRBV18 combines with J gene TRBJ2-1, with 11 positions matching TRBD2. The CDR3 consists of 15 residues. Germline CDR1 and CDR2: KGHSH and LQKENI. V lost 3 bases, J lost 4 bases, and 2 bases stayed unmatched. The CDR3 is CASSPSGRGYNEQFF. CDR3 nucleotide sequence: TGTGCCAGCTCACCTAGCGGGAGGGGTTACAATGAGCAGTTCTTC.

As DNA, the CDR3 is TGTGCCAGCAGCTTAGCGGGGGCCCGGAACAATGAGCAGTTCTTC. Its protein product is CASSLAGARNNEQFF. The V and J genes are TRBV11-1 and TRBJ2-1; a possible D gene is TRBD1 (6 bases). CDR3 size: 15 residues. The V end was cut by 0 bases, the J end by 5 bases, with 11 bases between. Germline V gives CDR1 SGHAT, CDR2 FQDESV (reference sequence). The complete variable domain, with remaining parts taken from reference TRBV11-1 and TRBJ2-1, reads EAEVAQSPRYKITEKSQAVAFWCDPISGHATLYWYRQILGQGPELLVQFQDESVVDDSQLPKDRFSAERLKGVDSTLKIQPAELGDSAMYLCASSLAGARNNEQFFGPGTRLTVL.

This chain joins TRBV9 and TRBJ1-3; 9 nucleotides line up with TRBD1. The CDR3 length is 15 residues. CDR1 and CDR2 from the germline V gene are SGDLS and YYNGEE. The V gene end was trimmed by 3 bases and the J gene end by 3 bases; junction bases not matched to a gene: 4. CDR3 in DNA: TGTGCCAGCAGCGGAGGGACAGGGCATGGAAACACCATATATTTT. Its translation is CASSGGTGHGNTIYF.

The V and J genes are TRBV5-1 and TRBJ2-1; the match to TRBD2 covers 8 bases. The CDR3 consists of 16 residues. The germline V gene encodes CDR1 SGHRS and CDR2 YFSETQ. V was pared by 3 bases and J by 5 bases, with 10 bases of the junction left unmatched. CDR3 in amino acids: CASSSPVAGGDNEQFF. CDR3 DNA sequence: TGCGCCAGCAGCTCACCCGTTGCGGGGGGTGACAATGAGCAGTTCTTC.

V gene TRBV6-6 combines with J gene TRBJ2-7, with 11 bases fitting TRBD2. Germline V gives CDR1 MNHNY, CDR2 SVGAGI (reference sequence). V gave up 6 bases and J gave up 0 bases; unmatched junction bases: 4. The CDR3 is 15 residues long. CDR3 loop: CASRPTSGNSYEQYF. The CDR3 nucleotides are TGTGCCAGCAGACCGACTAGCGGGAACTCCTACGAGCAGTACTTC.